This is a list of T cell receptor beta chains from one sample in a study of cytomegalovirus exposure and HLA in healthy donors. The method was immunoSEQ multiplex PCR; TCRdb's version includes in-frame clones alone and lacks a portion of them. Here the sample spans some 170,000 clones, roughly 79% being singletons. The sequenced material came from PBMCs. The origin of the receptors is a woman aged 45 to 65 in good health and CMV-seronegative. The CDR3 runs from the conserved cysteine through the conserved F or W. The D gene is left open where the match is weak. Size values are once, few and many counts, or a class for expanded clones, and some rows have none.

CDR3aa	CDR3nt	v_gene	j_gene	len	abundance	d_gene
CASSNGAPNYGYTF	TGTGCCAGTAGTAACGGAGCCCCGAACTATGGCTACACCTTC	TRBV19	TRBJ1-2	14	.	.
CASSHFGREYGYTF	TGCGCCAGCAGCCACTTTGGACGGGAGTATGGCTACACCTTC	TRBV4-1	TRBJ1-2	14	few	.
CASSLGQADMNTEAFF	TGCGCCAGCAGCTTGGGACAGGCGGATATGAACACTGAAGCTTTCTTT	TRBV5-1	TRBJ1-1	16	.	.
CASSQWTGGWGTEAFF	TGTGCCAGCAGCCAGTGGACAGGGGGCTGGGGAACTGAAGCTTTCTTT	TRBV7-2	TRBJ1-1	16	few	TRBD1
CASSDRDRGYTGELFF	TGTGCCAGTAGTGACCGGGACAGGGGGTACACCGGGGAGCTGTTTTTT	TRBV19	TRBJ2-2	16	.	TRBD1
CASSSFVDRLSSYGYTF	TGTGCCAGCAGCTCGTTCGTTGACAGGCTAAGCTCTTATGGCTACACCTTC	TRBV13	TRBJ1-2	17	.	.
CSVPSGSSYNEQFF	TGCAGCGTACCTAGCGGGAGCTCCTACAATGAGCAGTTCTTC	TRBV29-1	TRBJ2-1	14	.	TRBD2
CATSRGSEQFF	TGTGCCACCAGCAGGGGCTCCGAGCAGTTCTTC	TRBV15	TRBJ2-1	11	.	.
CASSIDRGGTDTQYF	TGTGCCAGCAGCATAGACAGGGGTGGCACAGATACGCAGTATTTT	TRBV7-9	TRBJ2-3	15	once	TRBD1
CASSFNREYGYTF	TGTGCCAGCTCGTTTAACAGGGAGTATGGCTACACCTTC	TRBV18	TRBJ1-2	13	once	.
CASSYMAGEYPTF	TGTGCCAGCAGTTACATGGCAGGCGAGTACCCCACCTTC	TRBV6-6	TRBJ1-2	13	.	.
CASSQVLVGNTGELFF	TGTGCCAGCAGCCAAGTCCTAGTAGGTAACACCGGGGAGCTGTTTTTT	TRBV4-2	TRBJ2-2	16	.	.
CASSRTLNYEQYF	TGTGCCAGCAGTCGGACACTGAACTACGAGCAGTACTTC	TRBV27	TRBJ2-7	13	.	.
CASSSWGGPGVEQYF	TGTGCCAGCAGCTCCTGGGGGGGACCGGGTGTCGAGCAGTACTTC	TRBV11-2	TRBJ2-7	15	few	TRBD2
CASGLQQGGVREQFF	TGTGCTAGTGGTTTGCAGCAGGGGGGAGTTCGGGAGCAGTTCTTC	TRBV12-5	TRBJ2-1	15	.	.
CASSQDSSGGTDTQYF	TGCGCCAGCAGCCAAGATTCCAGCGGGGGCACAGATACGCAGTATTTT	TRBV4-3	TRBJ2-3	16	.	TRBD2
CASSTRGQSGSPPHF	TGTGCCAGCAGCACCCGGGGACAGTCAGGTTCACCCCCCCACTTT	TRBV7-9	TRBJ1-6	15	.	TRBD1
CASSLDRVISGANVLTF	TGTGCCAGCAGCTTAGATCGGGTGATCTCTGGGGCCAACGTCCTGACTTTC	TRBV11-1	TRBJ2-6	17	.	.
CASSPGGGGNTIYF	TGTGCCAGCAGCCCAGGGGGAGGAGGAAACACCATATATTTT	TRBV5-6	TRBJ1-3	14	.	TRBD1
CSVDRGDTEAFF	TGCAGCGTTGACAGGGGGGACACTGAAGCTTTCTTT	TRBV29-1	TRBJ1-1	12	.	TRBD1
CASSLAASGAYGQYF	TGTGCCAGCAGCTTAGCTGCTAGCGGGGCCTACGGGCAGTACTTC	TRBV11-2	TRBJ2-7	15	.	TRBD2
CASSVRPSGSKDEQFF	TGTGCCAGCAGCGTCCGGCCTAGCGGGAGTAAAGACGAGCAGTTCTTC	TRBV9	TRBJ2-1	16	few	TRBD2
CASILDRGQDTQYF	TGTGCCAGCATCCTCGACAGGGGGCAAGATACGCAGTATTTT	TRBV7-8	TRBJ2-3	14	.	TRBD1
CASSQVSPSAGELFF	TGTGCCAGCAGCCAAGTTTCGCCCAGCGCCGGGGAGCTGTTTTTT	TRBV16	TRBJ2-2	15	.	.
CASSQGTSGRLGVRSEQFF	TGCGCCAGCAGCCAAGGGACTAGCGGGAGGCTAGGGGTCCGAAGTGAGCAGTTCTTC	TRBV4-3	TRBJ2-1	19	once	TRBD2
CASSLAGLTGEAFF	TGTGCCAGCAGCTTGGCCGGTCTCACAGGGGAAGCTTTCTTT	TRBV5-4	TRBJ1-1	14	once	.
CASSVRQSEAEAFF	TGTGCCAGCAGTGTACGACAGAGTGAGGCTGAAGCTTTCTTT	TRBV2	TRBJ1-1	14	.	.
CAAQTKNQPQHF	TGTGCGGCACAGACTAAGAATCAGCCCCAGCATTTT	TRBV19	TRBJ1-5	12	few	.
CASSLEEGVKGSYNEQFF	TGTGCCAGCAGCTTAGAGGAGGGAGTTAAGGGCTCCTACAATGAGCAGTTCTTC	TRBV7-2	TRBJ2-1	18	.	.
CASSIMTGILYNEQFF	TGTGCCAGCAGCATTATGACAGGGATTCTCTACAATGAGCAGTTCTTC	TRBV7-8	TRBJ2-1	16	.	TRBD1
CASSVGSVTTGELFF	TGTGCCAGCAGCGTAGGGAGCGTCACTACCGGGGAGCTGTTTTTT	TRBV9	TRBJ2-2	15	.	.
CASSLKGNSYEQYF	TGTGCCAGCAGCTTAAAGGGGAACTCCTACGAGCAGTACTTC	TRBV7-9	TRBJ2-7	14	once	.
CASSDRINEKLFF	TGTGCCAGCAGCGACAGGATCAATGAAAAACTGTTTTTT	TRBV14	TRBJ1-4	13	.	.
CASSQDPVSGNEQFF	TGCGCCAGCAGCCAAGATCCGGTTAGCGGCAATGAGCAGTTCTTC	TRBV4-1	TRBJ2-1	15	.	.
CASTAGQGLPEQYF	TGTGCCAGCACCGCCGGACAGGGACTCCCCGAGCAGTACTTC	TRBV28	TRBJ2-7	14	.	TRBD1
CASGSGIGDTEAFF	TGTGCTAGTGGGTCTGGGATCGGGGACACTGAAGCTTTCTTT	TRBV12-5	TRBJ1-1	14	.	.
CASSPTGYGYTF	TGTGCCAGCAGTCCGACAGGGTATGGCTACACCTTC	TRBV6-5	TRBJ1-2	12	.	TRBD1
CASKVVQGSTGNEQFF	TGTGCCAGCAAAGTCGTACAGGGGTCGACGGGCAATGAGCAGTTCTTC	TRBV27	TRBJ2-1	16	.	TRBD1
CASSAPTGLNTEAFF	TGTGCCAGCAGCGCCCCGACAGGCCTGAACACTGAAGCTTTCTTT	TRBV9	TRBJ1-1	15	once	.
CASTWGGTSYEQYF	TGTGCCAGCACCTGGGGGGGGACCTCCTACGAGCAGTACTTC	TRBV7-2	TRBJ2-7	14	.	TRBD2